Listed below are T cell receptor beta chains from one sample, sequenced in a study of cytomegalovirus exposure and HLA in healthy donors. Using immunoSEQ multiplex PCR, the repertoire was profiled, and TCRdb retains in-frame clones only, with some absent. The table has some 200,000 clones, under 80% seen once. Sequenced material: PBMCs. The receptors were sampled from a man between 35 and 55 years old in good health and CMV-seronegative. The CDR3 runs from the conserved cysteine through the conserved F or W. Each record gives: D gene, J gene, clone size, CDR3 length, V gene, CDR3 DNA, CDR3 protein. A D gene is named only where the DNA matches it firmly. Rows may omit the clone size; those that give it use once, few, many or a size class.

TRBD2 | TRBJ2-1 | . | 15 | TRBV7-9 | TGTGCCAGCAGCTTAACCAGCGGGAGGACCAATGAGCAGTTCTTC | CASSLTSGRTNEQFF
TRBD1 | TRBJ2-7 | . | 13 | TRBV27 | TGTGCCAGCAGCCGGGACAGGGAAGGCGAGCAGTACTTC | CASSRDREGEQYF
. | TRBJ1-3 | . | 17 | TRBV7-9 | TGTTCCAGCAGCTTCCGGACGGACTCTTACTCTGGAAACACCATATATTTT | CSSSFRTDSYSGNTIYF
. | TRBJ1-2 | once | 12 | TRBV6-5 | TGTGCCAGCAGTTATCCCCAGGGTGGCTACACCTTC | CASSYPQGGYTF
. | TRBJ2-1 | . | 16 | TRBV11-2 | TGTGCCAGCAGCTTAGAGGAGGGCCTCTTCTACAATGAGCAGTTCTTC | CASSLEEGLFYNEQFF
TRBD2 | TRBJ2-7 | . | 15 | TRBV10-3 | TGTGCCATCAGCGAGCCAAGCGGGGGTGTCTACGAGCAGTACTTC | CAISEPSGGVYEQYF
TRBD1 | TRBJ1-5 | . | 15 | TRBV19 | TGTGCCAGTAGTCCTCAGGGGGCGAGCAATCAGCCCCAGCATTTT | CASSPQGASNQPQHF
. | TRBJ2-3 | . | 15 | TRBV7-2 | TGTGCCAGCAGCCCCGATGGGCTAGCCACAGATACGCAGTATTTT | CASSPDGLATDTQYF
TRBD2 | TRBJ2-7 | few | 15 | TRBV5-5 | TGTGCCAGCAGCGCGGGACTAGCGGGAGCCTACGAGCAGTACTTC | CASSAGLAGAYEQYF
. | TRBJ2-7 | . | 16 | TRBV30 | TGTGCCTGGAGTGTAATCGATGGGGCAGCGCGCTACGAGCAGTACTTC | CAWSVIDGAARYEQYF
. | TRBJ2-1 | . | 16 | TRBV25-1 | TGTGCCAGCAGTTCCCTAGGGGGGAGGGCCTCCAATGAGCAGTTCTTC | CASSSLGGRASNEQFF
TRBD1 | TRBJ2-1 | few | 16 | TRBV5-1 | TGCGCCAGCAGCGGGTCAACGGGACAGGGGAACAATGAGCAGTTCTTC | CASSGSTGQGNNEQFF
. | TRBJ1-5 | . | 15 | TRBV2 | TGTGCCAGCAGTGAAGCTCGAGGAGCGGGTCAGCCCCAGCATTTT | CASSEARGAGQPQHF
TRBD1 | TRBJ2-5 | few | 12 | TRBV29-1 | TGCAGCGTGCTGACAGGGGAAGAGACCCAGTACTTC | CSVLTGEETQYF
. | TRBJ2-4 | . | 12 | TRBV2 | TGTGCCAGCATCCGTCAGGGAAACATTCAGTACTTC | CASIRQGNIQYF
. | TRBJ2-1 | . | 14 | TRBV7-6 | TGTGCCAGCAGCTCCACCCGGCTAGCCAATGAGCAGTTCTTC | CASSSTRLANEQFF
. | TRBJ1-5 | . | 15 | TRBV5-1 | TGCGCCAGCAGCTTGGTTGGGGGGAGCAATCAGCCCCAGCATTTT | CASSLVGGSNQPQHF
TRBD2 | TRBJ2-7 | . | 18 | TRBV4-2 | TGTGCCAGCAGCCAAGAGTCCGGGGGGGGGCTGAGCTCCTACGAGCAGTACTTC | CASSQESGGGLSSYEQYF
TRBD2 | TRBJ2-1 | few | 14 | TRBV5-1 | TGCGCCAGCAGCTTACCTAGCGGGGACAATGAGCAGTTCTTC | CASSLPSGDNEQFF
TRBD2 | TRBJ2-1 | few | 16 | TRBV7-3 | TGTGCCAGCAGCCGACTGGGTAGCGGGAGGGCCAATGAGCAGTTCTTC | CASSRLGSGRANEQFF
. | TRBJ2-7 | . | 13 | TRBV28 | TGTGCCAGCAGGACAACAGGTGCCTACGAGCAGTACTTC | CASRTTGAYEQYF
TRBD1 | TRBJ1-1 | . | 16 | TRBV6-5 | TGTGCCAGCAGTTACAGGGACAGGGGGCTCGACACTGAAGCTTTCTTT | CASSYRDRGLDTEAFF
. | TRBJ1-1 | once | 14 | TRBV7-9 | TGTGCCAGCAGCTTTCAGCTAGGTGACACTGAAGCTTTCTTT | CASSFQLGDTEAFF
. | TRBJ1-2 | . | 13 | TRBV5-4 | TGTGCCAGCAGCTTGCCGTCTAACTATGGCTACACCTTC | CASSLPSNYGYTF
TRBD1 | TRBJ1-1 | few | 15 | TRBV7-6 | TGTGCCAGCAGCCCGCGGACAGGGGGGAACACTGAAGCTTTCTTT | CASSPRTGGNTEAFF
. | TRBJ1-1 | few | 13 | TRBV6-1 | TGTGCCAGCAGGACAAGACAGAACACTGAAGCTTTCTTT | CASRTRQNTEAFF
. | TRBJ2-7 | . | 14 | TRBV18 | TGTGCCAGCTCACCACCGAGGGATTCCTACGAGCAGTACTTC | CASSPPRDSYEQYF
. | TRBJ2-4 | few | 16 | TRBV7-8 | TGTGCCAGCAGCTTAGGCACAGCTAAAGCCAAAAACATTCAGTACTTC | CASSLGTAKAKNIQYF
TRBD1 | TRBJ1-2 | . | 14 | TRBV7-9 | TGTGCCAGCAGTCCAAGGACAGGACCCTATGGCTACACCTTC | CASSPRTGPYGYTF
TRBD1 | TRBJ1-1 | few | 14 | TRBV28 | TGTGCCAGCAGCCTCGGACAGGGGAACACTGAAGCTTTCTTT | CASSLGQGNTEAFF
TRBD1 | TRBJ1-2 | . | 16 | TRBV6-1 | TGTGCCAGCAGTGAAATTCAGGGGGGACACCTGGGGGGCTACACCTTC | CASSEIQGGHLGGYTF
TRBD2 | TRBJ2-1 | . | 18 | TRBV7-9 | TGTGCCAGCAGCCTCGGGACTAGCGGGAGTAAAATAACGGATGAGCAGTTCTTC | CASSLGTSGSKITDEQFF
TRBD1 | TRBJ1-1 | once | 17 | TRBV9 | TGTGCCAGCAGCGTAGGTGGGACAGGGGCGATTAACACTGAAGCTTTCTTT | CASSVGGTGAINTEAFF
TRBD2 | TRBJ2-2 | few | 16 | TRBV9 | TGTGCCAGCAGCGTCGGGACTAGCCTCAACACCGGGGAGCTGTTTTTT | CASSVGTSLNTGELFF
. | TRBJ2-7 | . | 14 | TRBV29-1 | TGCAGCGTTGAAGTCTGGCAGGGAAAAGGCGAACAGTACTTC | CSVEVWQGKGEQYF
. | TRBJ2-3 | . | 13 | TRBV10-3 | TGTGCCATCAGCGGCCCAGAGGCAGATACGCAGTATTTT | CAISGPEADTQYF
. | TRBJ2-7 | few | 11 | TRBV30 | TGTGCCTGGAGAAGGGGTTACGAGCAGTACTTC | CAWRRGYEQYF
. | TRBJ2-1 | . | 15 | TRBV7-2 | TGTGCCAGCAGCTACGACTATGGACCATACAATGAGCAGTTCTTC | CASSYDYGPYNEQFF
TRBD2 | TRBJ2-1 | . | 12 | TRBV30 | TGTGCCTGGAGTGTTCGGGGGGATGAGCAGTTCTTC | CAWSVRGDEQFF
. | TRBJ1-4 | . | 14 | TRBV7-2 | TGTGCCAGCAGCTCCGGGTTGTTTAATGAAAAACTGTTTTTT | CASSSGLFNEKLFF
. | TRBJ1-2 | . | 16 | TRBV11-1 | TGTGCCAGCAGCTTAAACTCGGACATCTTTAACTATGGCTACACCTTC | CASSLNSDIFNYGYTF
TRBD1 | TRBJ1-2 | . | 14 | TRBV29-1 | TGCAGCGTTGACCGCTGGGGACAGAACTATGGCTACACCTTC | CSVDRWGQNYGYTF
TRBD2 | TRBJ2-3 | . | 15 | TRBV6-6 | TGTGCCAGCAGTCGACTAGCGGGGGGCGGGGATACGCAGTATTTT | CASSRLAGGGDTQYF
TRBD2 | TRBJ2-3 | . | 18 | TRBV5-4 | TGTGCCAGCAGCCTCGGGACTAGCGGGCCCCTCACCCAGCATACGCAGTATTTT | CASSLGTSGPLTQHTQYF
. | TRBJ1-5 | . | 14 | TRBV10-2 | TGCGCCAGCAGTGATGTGAGTTCCAATCAGCCCCAGCATTTT | CASSDVSSNQPQHF
TRBD2 | TRBJ2-3 | . | 15 | TRBV6-4 | TGTGCCAGCAGTGACTCCCCGGGGGGGACAGATACGCAGTATTTT | CASSDSPGGTDTQYF
. | TRBJ2-5 | . | 14 | TRBV9 | TGTGCCAGCAGCCCTCAGAGGGGGTCAGAGACCCAGTACTTC | CASSPQRGSETQYF